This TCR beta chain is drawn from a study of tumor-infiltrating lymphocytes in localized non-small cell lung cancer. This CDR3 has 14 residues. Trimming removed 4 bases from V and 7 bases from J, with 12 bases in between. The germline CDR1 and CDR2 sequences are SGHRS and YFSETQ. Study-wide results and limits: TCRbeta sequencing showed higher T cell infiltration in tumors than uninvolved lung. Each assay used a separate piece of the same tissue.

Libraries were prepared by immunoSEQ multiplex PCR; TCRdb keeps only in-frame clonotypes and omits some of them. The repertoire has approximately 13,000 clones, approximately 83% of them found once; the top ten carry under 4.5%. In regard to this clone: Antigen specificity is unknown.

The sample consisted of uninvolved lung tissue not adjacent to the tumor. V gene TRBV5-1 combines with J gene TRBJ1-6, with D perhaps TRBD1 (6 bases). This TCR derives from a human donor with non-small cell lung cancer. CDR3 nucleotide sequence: TGCGCCAGCAGCCCGGGGCAGGGGAATTCACCCCTCCACTTT. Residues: CASSPGQGNSPLHF.